This T cell receptor (beta chain) was found in a study of blood T cell repertoires in COVID-19. For the study at large: Italy, Spain and the United States were the sources of the convalescent and acute COVID-19 samples. Sample material is recorded as cDNA or gDNA derived from T cells, B-cell-depleted T cells, or PBMCs.

Sequencing used immunoSEQ multiplex PCR; TCRdb keeps in-frame clones, though not all of them. The sample lists 220,000 or so clones, 92% occurring once. Patients in Seattle were enrolled during active infection, then followed longitudinally. The CDR3 is 13 residues long. V lost 4 bases, J lost 4 bases, and 3 bases stayed unmatched. Per germline, CDR1 LNHDA and CDR2 SQIVND (reference sequence). This sequence originates from a man aged 55-75 years with COVID-19, enrolled during active disease. Sequencing was performed on peripheral blood. The chain employs TRBV19 and TRBJ1-2; 7 bases line up with TRBD1. The chain's CDR3 is CASSTRDSYGYTF. CDR3 nucleotide sequence: TGTGCCAGTAGTACCCGGGACAGCTATGGCTACACCTTC. Supplemented by reference TRBV19 and TRBJ1-2, the full variable domain reads DGGITQSPKYLFRKEGQNVTLSCEQNLNHDAMYWYRQDPGQGLRLIYYSQIVNDFQKGDIAEGYSVSREKKESFPLTVTSAQKNPTAFYLCASSTRDSYGYTFGSGTRLTVV.